Listed below are T cell receptor beta chains from one sample, sequenced in a study of control samples from healthy donors and cancer patients. The protocol was immunoSEQ multiplex PCR, while the TCRdb copy is restricted to in-frame clones and leaves out a portion. The repertoire consists of tens of thousands of clones, with around 80% occurring once and the leading ten covering around 20%. Sequenced input: PBMCs. The receptors shown here come from a man in his fifties or sixties with head and neck cancer. CDR3s include the opening cysteine and the closing phenylalanine or tryptophan. D genes are given only for firm matches. Size values are once, few and many counts, or a class for expanded clones, and some rows have none.

clone_size,d_call,v_call,cdr3_length,cdr3_aa
-,TRBD1,TRBV7-8,15,CASSDARGVNQPQHF
-,TRBD2,TRBV4-1,15,CASSQYLAGGDEQFF
once,-,TRBV4-3,14,CASSQDPGREEQFF
-,-,TRBV29-1,12,CSVAGINPEAFF
-,-,TRBV29-1,17,CSVEGVGAGGSTDTQYF
-,-,TRBV7-8,14,CASSLVVVFGELFF
medium-sized,TRBD1,TRBV9,13,CASSGQGAYEQYF
-,-,TRBV6-5,14,CAIETSVKGTEAFF
once,-,TRBV19,14,CASSTRRDLYEQYF
few,-,TRBV19,11,CASSRRETQYF
-,-,TRBV27,15,CASSFRRARDSPLHF
-,-,TRBV6-5,16,CASSYSFVSMNTEAFF
-,TRBD1,TRBV4-3,14,CASSQVDRDTEAFF
-,-,TRBV19,13,CASRTEPNYGYTF
-,-,TRBV5-1,14,CASSLEGGSYEQYF
-,-,TRBV4-2,15,CASSQGAGARSELFF
-,TRBD2,TRBV7-7,15,CASSAVGLDSSEQYF
-,-,TRBV21-1,16,CASSKVGTEVNTEAFF
-,-,TRBV9,17,CASSGTYLGTRTNEQYF
-,-,TRBV7-9,13,CASSSTYSYEQYF
-,-,TRBV28,14,CASSLTGRTDTQYF
-,-,TRBV14,15,CASSQELVPPYEQYF
-,-,TRBV28,14,CASSSGGSNQPQHF
-,-,TRBV24-1,14,CATSDGKGRETQYF
-,TRBD2,TRBV7-8,16,CASSLEAGGPVYEQYF
-,TRBD1,TRBV4-1,14,CASSEGAYTGELFF
-,-,TRBV12-3/TRBV12-4,12,CASSFPLGTQYF
-,-,TRBV30,15,CAWSVVRGGNTEAFF
-,-,TRBV28,16,CASSLRGVAGANVLTF
-,-,TRBV5-1,15,CASSLALPATDTQYF
-,-,TRBV28,13,CASSLREFNEQFF
-,-,TRBV18,14,CASSPSKGAVEQYF
few,-,TRBV7-2,14,CASQTAVSNQPQHF
-,TRBD2,TRBV14,16,CASSQVGGSRAETQYF
-,TRBD1,TRBV6-1,14,CASSEMGQFYEQYF
-,-,TRBV27,12,CASSRATGELFF
-,-,TRBV10-2,12,CASSLSNNEQFF